These 14 T cell receptor beta chains came from one sample sequenced in a study of blood T cell repertoires in COVID-19. Here immunoSEQ multiplex PCR was the method, and the copy in TCRdb shows in-frame clones only, minus some. The table includes 300,000 to 350,000 clones, about 87% detected once. Sample: peripheral blood. These receptor sequences come from a young man with COVID-19, enrolled during active disease.

This sequence joins TRBV30 and TRBJ2-7; TRBD1 agrees at 7 bases. The CDR3 is 13 amino acids. Germline trimming cut 0 bases from V and 6 bases from J; bases unmatched to any gene: 5. Germline V lookup: CDR1 GTSNPN, CDR2 SVGIG (reference sequence). CDR3 nucleotides: TGTGCCTGGAGTGTACTCAGACAGGGCGAGCAGTACTTC. Translating it yields CAWSVLRQGEQYF.

This rearrangement joins TRBV9 to TRBJ2-5; 8 nucleotides align to TRBD1. The CDR3 extends over 16 amino acids. Germline trimming cut 4 bases from V and 1 base from J; bases unmatched to any gene: 9. Germline values: CDR1 SGDLS, CDR2 YYNGEE. DNA of the CDR3: TGTGCCAGCAGCCAGGGGGCACCGGGATCCCAAGAGACCCAGTACTTC. Translation gives CASSQGAPGSQETQYF. Full variable domain (rest looked up from reference TRBV9 and TRBJ2-5): DSGVTQTPKHLITATGQRVTLRCSPRSGDLSVYWYQQSLDQGLQFLIQYYNGEERAKGNILERFSAQQFPDLHSELNLSSLELGDSALYFCASSQGAPGSQETQYFGPGTRLLVL.

The rearrangement joins TRBV6-5 to TRBJ1-2, with TRBD1 as a possible D gene (6 bases). Germline V gives CDR1 MNHEY, CDR2 SVGAGI. The length of the CDR3 is 14 residues. Between the trimmed V and J ends, which lost 6 bases and 3 bases, there was a span of 14 bases. CDR3 protein: CASRAPGVHYGYTF. CDR3 nucleotides: TGTGCCAGCAGAGCTCCAGGGGTCCACTATGGCTACACCTTC.

The rearrangement uses TRBV6-5 and TRBJ2-3; 8 bases are shared with TRBD2. The V segment lost 6 bases and the J segment 4 bases; nucleotides outside the gene matches: 3. Looked up from germline, CDR1 is MNHEY and CDR2 is SVGAGI. The CDR3 has 13 amino acids. CDR3 DNA sequence: TGTGCCAGCAGCAGCGGGGGTGCAGATACGCAGTATTTT. Translated: CASSSGGADTQYF.

The chain couples TRBV14 to TRBJ2-2; 11 bases fit TRBD2. Trimming removed 0 bases from V and 0 bases from J; junction bases left unmatched: 9. CDR1 is SGHDN and CDR2 is FVKESK in the germline V gene. This CDR3 is built from 20 residues. The CDR3 DNA is TGTGCCAGCAGCCAAGATCCTACTAGCGGGAGATCCGCGAACACCGGGGAGCTGTTTTTT. Amino acids: CASSQDPTSGRSANTGELFF.

J is TRBJ1-1 and V is TRBV29-1; maybe TRBD1 (6 bases). The CDR3 consists of 13 residues. Germline V lookup: CDR1 SQVTM, CDR2 ANQGSEA. V lost 3 bases to trimming and J lost 1 base, with 9 bases between them. CDR3 in amino acids: CSVDLRGNTEAFF. The DNA of the CDR3 is TGCAGCGTTGATCTCAGGGGGAACACTGAAGCTTTCTTT.

The J gene is TRBJ1-5, the V gene TRBV11-2, with 10 bases lining up with TRBD1. With 5 bases clipped from V and 0 bases from J, the junction kept 7 bases outside the gene matches. The CDR3 length is 17 residues. Germline CDR1 and CDR2: SGHAT and FQNNGV. CDR3 residues: CASSQGQGTISNQPQHF. The CDR3 region has the DNA TGTGCCAGCAGCCAGGGACAGGGGACGATTAGCAATCAGCCCCAGCATTTT.

This chain joins TRBV24-1 and TRBJ2-2; tentative D call: TRBD1 (6 bases). The length of the CDR3 is 14 residues. The V gene lost 1 base and the J gene lost 5 bases, with 7 bases spanning the gap. The germline gives CDR1 KGHDR, CDR2 SFDVKD. CDR3 bases: TGTGCCACCAGTGATTTACAGGGAACCGGGGAGCTGTTTTTT. Amino acids: CATSDLQGTGELFF.

Notes on this clone: This same CDR3 is encoded by further DNA sequences in the sample. V is TRBV27 and J is TRBJ1-2, with 12 bases aligning to TRBD1. Germline loops: CDR1 MNHEY, CDR2 SMNVEV (reference sequence). The CDR3 totals 15 residues. V was clipped by 4 bases and J by 5 bases; unmatched bases: 5. The DNA of the CDR3 is TGTGCCAGCAGTTACCGGGACAGGGGGCGATATGGCTACACCTTC. This translates into CASSYRDRGRYGYTF.

This clone was detected a few times. The genes are TRBV6-6 and TRBJ1-5; the match to TRBD1 covers 7 bases. V dropped 5 bases and J dropped 0; count of bases not matched to a gene: 19. The CDR3 is 20 amino acids. The germline gives CDR1 MNHNY, CDR2 SVGAGI (reference sequence). The CDR3 coding sequence is TGTGCCAGCAGTCCAATTCCGACAGGGAGGCGGATATATAGCAATCAGCCCCAGCATTTT. Its protein is CASSPIPTGRRIYSNQPQHF.

The chain carries TRBV5-6 and TRBJ1-2; 7 nucleotides match TRBD1. CDR3 length equals 15 residues. The germline V gene has CDR1 SGHDT and CDR2 YYEEEE. V trimming: 3 bases; J trimming: 5 bases; junction bases outside the gene matches: 10. DNA for the CDR3: TGTGCCAGCAGCTCTTCCCGGGACAGTTGGTATGGCTACACCTTC. This translates into CASSSSRDSWYGYTF.

This chain links TRBV7-9 with TRBJ2-7; TRBD1 matches 8 bases. Losses at the gene ends were 2 bases for V and 2 bases for J; bases not matched to a gene: 5. Germline V gives CDR1 SEHNR, CDR2 FQNEAQ (reference sequence). This CDR3 has 15 residues. The CDR3 DNA sequence: TGTGCCAGCAGCTTACCGGGACAGGAAACCTACGAGCAGTACTTC. Translating gives CASSLPGQETYEQYF.

This CDR3 is CASSEGQGARTNEKLFF. The CDR3 DNA follows: TGTGCCAGCAGTGAAGGGCAGGGGGCGCGGACTAATGAAAAACTGTTTTTT. This rearrangement joins TRBV6-1 to TRBJ1-4, with TRBD1 matching over 8 bases. The V gene's germline CDR1 is MNHNS and CDR2 SASEGT. CDR3 length: 17 amino acids. The V and J ends lost 1 base and 2 bases, in that order; junction bases with no gene match: 6.

CDR3: CASSLGTPNTGELFF. The CDR3, as DNA: TGCGCCAGCAGCTTGGGGACACCAAACACCGGGGAGCTGTTTTTT. The V and J genes are TRBV5-1 and TRBJ2-2; the D gene is possibly TRBD1 (5 bases). The CDR3 loop spans 15 amino acids. V shed 0 bases and J shed 2 bases, with 8 bases lying between them. Germline-derived CDR1 and CDR2 are SGHRS and YFSETQ. Combining the CDR3 with reference TRBV5-1 and TRBJ2-2 gives the whole variable domain KAGVTQTPRYLIKTRGQQVTLSCSPISGHRSVSWYQQTPGQGLQFLFEYFSETQRNKGNFPGRFSGRQFSNSRSEMNVSTLELGDSALYLCASSLGTPNTGELFFGEGSRLTVL.